Below, 28 T cell receptor beta chains from the same sample are listed, as sequenced in a study of TIL therapy for anti-PD-1-resistant metastatic lung cancer. The immunoSEQ assay was v3. Sequencing was performed with immunoSEQ multiplex PCR; in TCRdb, only in-frame clones are kept and a portion is missing. The sample contains about 14,000 clones, 86% of which appear only once. Time point of the sample: pre-treatment sample, taken before nivolumab and TIL therapy. The material was blood, obtained at baseline. These receptors came from a person between 25 and 80 years old with non-small cell lung cancer.

The chain recombines TRBV5-1 with TRBJ1-1; TRBD1 might be the D (5 bases). This CDR3 spans 14 amino acids. Trimming cost V 3 bases and J 7 bases, with 16 bases left between them. The V gene's germline CDR1 is SGHRS and CDR2 YFSETQ. CDR3 bases: TGCGCCAGCAGCTGGCGGGACCCCCGGGGTGAAGCTTTCTTT. Translating gives CASSWRDPRGEAFF.

The rearrangement joins TRBV27 to TRBJ2-5, with 9 positions matching TRBD1. The CDR3 is made up of 14 amino acids. Losses at the gene ends were 2 bases for V and 5 bases for J; bases not matched to a gene: 3. Germline V gives CDR1 MNHEY, CDR2 SMNVEV (reference sequence). The DNA for the CDR3 is TGTGCCAGCAGTTTAAGACAGGGGGAGGAGACCCAGTACTTC. Translating it yields CASSLRQGEETQYF.

The V gene is TRBV11-2, the J gene TRBJ2-1; tentative D call: TRBD1 (6 bases). Germline V gene data show CDR1 as SGHAT and CDR2 as FQNNGV. The CDR3 loop spans 16 amino acids. Trimming took 4 bases from V and 0 from J, leaving 13 bases between them. CDR3 sequence reads: CASSSRTGSSYNEQFF. The CDR3 DNA reads TGTGCCAGCAGCTCAAGAACAGGGAGCTCCTACAATGAGCAGTTCTTC. Based on the CDR3 plus reference TRBV11-2 and TRBJ2-1, the full variable domain is EAGVAQSPRYKIIEKRQSVAFWCNPISGHATLYWYQQILGQGPKLLIQFQNNGVVDDSQLPKDRFSAERLKGVDSTLKIQPAKLEDSAVYLCASSSRTGSSYNEQFFGPGTRLTVL.

This chain joins TRBV4-2 and TRBJ1-4, with 7 nucleotides matching TRBD1. This CDR3 has 16 amino acids. The V and J ends lost 4 bases and 8 bases, in that order; junction bases with no gene match: 13. CDR1 LGHNA and CDR2 YNFKEQ come from the germline V gene. This CDR3 reads CASSPLPQGGDEKLFF. The DNA for the CDR3 is TGTGCCAGCAGCCCGCTACCTCAGGGGGGAGACGAAAAACTGTTTTTT.

The J gene is TRBJ2-2, the V gene TRBV11-3; D is uncertain. Germline V gene data show CDR1 as SGHNT and CDR2 as YENEEA. This CDR3 contains 14 residues. V gave up 3 bases and J gave up 1 base, with 6 bases separating them. The CDR3 coding sequence is TGTGCCAGCAGCTTTACCCAGAACACCGGGGAGCTGTTTTTT. It yields the protein CASSFTQNTGELFF.

This rearrangement joins TRBV5-1 to TRBJ2-7, with 8 positions matching TRBD1. Germline V lookup: CDR1 SGHRS, CDR2 YFSETQ. The CDR3 spans 14 residues. Unmatched junction bases numbered 1, after V lost 0 bases and J lost 2 bases. The CDR3 sequence: CASSLGDRTYEQYF. CDR3 DNA: TGCGCCAGCAGCTTGGGGGACAGGACCTACGAGCAGTACTTC. The whole variable domain, filled in from reference TRBV5-1 and TRBJ2-7, reads KAGVTQTPRYLIKTRGQQVTLSCSPISGHRSVSWYQQTPGQGLQFLFEYFSETQRNKGNFPGRFSGRQFSNSRSEMNVSTLELGDSALYLCASSLGDRTYEQYFGPGTRLTVT.

V and J are TRBV7-2 and TRBJ1-6; D perhaps matches TRBD1 (6 bases). V shed 6 bases and J shed 9 bases, with 15 bases lying between them. CDR1 is SGHTA, CDR2 FQGNSA, per germline. CDR3 size: 14 residues. The CDR3 here is CASSQGWDISPLHF. The CDR3 nucleotides read TGTGCCAGCAGTCAAGGGTGGGACATTTCACCCCTCCACTTT.

CDR3 protein: CASSRTGQREKLFF. For the CDR3, the DNA is TGTGCCAGCAGCAGGACAGGCCAACGGGAAAAACTGTTTTTT. This chain joins TRBV2 and TRBJ1-4, with 7 bases fitting TRBD1. Looked up from germline, CDR1 is SNHLY and CDR2 is FYNNEI. J gave up 8 bases and V 6 bases, and 9 bases lay outside the gene matches. The CDR3 has 14 amino acids.

This clone appeared a single time. The gene calls are TRBV11-3 and TRBJ2-7; D assignment may be TRBD1 or TRBD2 (6 bases each). CDR3 size: 16 residues. Trimming shortened V by 1 base and J by 2 bases, and 15 bases separated the two germline ends. The germline V gene has CDR1 SGHNT and CDR2 YENEEA. As DNA, the CDR3 is TGTGCCAGCAGCTTAGGACTAGGGACAAAAGCCTACGAGCAGTACGTC. Its translation is CASSLGLGTKAYEQYV.

The rearrangement links TRBV4-1 to TRBJ2-3; the D is unclear. Trimming took 1 base from V and 2 from J, leaving 10 bases between them. Germline assignment: CDR1 MGHRA and CDR2 YSYEKL. This CDR3 spans 15 amino acids. CDR3 amino acids: CASSQAPSDTDTQYF. The CDR3 bases are TGCGCCAGCAGCCAAGCCCCTTCGGACACAGATACGCAGTATTTT.

The chain is built from TRBV14 and TRBJ2-1; no firm D call. This CDR3 is built from 15 residues. Deletions cut 1 base from V and 6 bases from J, with 13 bases between. Germline assignment: CDR1 SGHDN and CDR2 FVKESK. This CDR3 reads CASSQALGYPNEQFF. The CDR3 region has the DNA TGTGCCAGCAGCCAAGCGTTAGGATACCCCAATGAGCAGTTCTTC.

The V gene is TRBV6-1, the J gene TRBJ2-1, with D unclear. The V end lost 3 bases, the J end lost 13 bases, and 13 bases lay between the germline ends. The CDR3 has 12 amino acids. Germline lookup yields CDR1 MNHNS and CDR2 SASEGT. CDR3 sequence (DNA): TGTGCCAGCAGTGAGTGGGATCCCGCTCAGTTCTTC. Translated, it gives CASSEWDPAQFF.

This clone came up once. J is TRBJ1-2 and V is TRBV7-2, with 7 bases identical to TRBD1. The CDR3 is 15 residues long. Germline V gene data show CDR1 as SGHTA and CDR2 as FQGNSA. V dropped 5 bases and J dropped 8; count of bases not matched to a gene: 14. The CDR3 region has the DNA TGTGCCAGCAGCCCCATGGCCCTGCAACAGGGGGGCTACACCTTC. Protein product: CASSPMALQQGGYTF.

Turning to this clone: This CDR3 is also generated by other DNA sequences in the sample. The chain links TRBV30 to TRBJ1-3; 7 nucleotides agree with TRBD1. Germline V gene lookup returns CDR1 GTSNPN and CDR2 SVGIG (reference sequence). With V trimmed by 0 bases and J by 4 bases, 6 bases remained unmatched. This CDR3 region has 15 residues. DNA for the CDR3: TGTGCCTGGAGTGTGAGACAGGGCAGAGGAAACACCATATATTTT. This codes for CAWSVRQGRGNTIYF.

V gene TRBV5-8 combines with J gene TRBJ1-1, with TRBD1 matching 10 bases. V was clipped by 3 bases and J by 4 bases; unmatched bases: 3. The CDR3 is 14 residues long. Looked up from germline, CDR1 is SGHTS and CDR2 is YDEGEE. The CDR3 DNA reads TGTGCCAGCAGCTCCCGGGACAGGGGCACTGAAGCTTTCTTT. This codes for CASSSRDRGTEAFF. Variable domain in full (rest from reference TRBV5-8 and TRBJ1-1): EAGVTQSPTHLIKTRGQQATLRCSPISGHTSVYWYQQALGLGLQFLLWYDEGEERNRGNFPPRFSGRQFPNYSSELNVNALELEDSALYLCASSSRDRGTEAFFGQGTRLTVV.

This clone was seen just once. V gene TRBV19 combines with J gene TRBJ1-5; 7 bases line up with TRBD1. This CDR3 region has 16 residues. Trimming cost V 7 bases and J 3 bases; bases outside gene matches: 12. The germline V gene has CDR1 LNHDA and CDR2 SQIVND (reference sequence). CDR3 in DNA: TGTGCCAGTAACCCAGCAGGGGGGTTGAACAATCAGCCCCAGCATTTT. This translates into CASNPAGGLNNQPQHF.

This clone was seen once. The genes are TRBV9 and TRBJ1-4; the match to TRBD1 covers 7 bases. From germline, CDR1 is SGDLS and CDR2 YYNGEE. There are 15 residues in the CDR3. Germline trimming cut 4 bases from V and 2 bases from J; bases unmatched to any gene: 5. In DNA, the CDR3 is TGTGCCAGCAGCTTAAGGGGGCTCACTAATGAAAAACTGTTTTTT. This gives the protein CASSLRGLTNEKLFF.

The rearrangement uses TRBV7-9 and TRBJ2-1; D not certain. Deletions cut 3 bases from V and 2 bases from J, with 2 bases between. CDR3 length: 12 residues. Per germline, CDR1 SEHNR and CDR2 FQNEAQ (reference sequence). In nucleotides, the CDR3 is TGTGCCAGCAGCTTTACCTACAATGAGCAGTTCTTC. This translates into CASSFTYNEQFF.

The genes are TRBV15 and TRBJ1-5; maybe TRBD1 (5 bases). Trimming left V 8 bases short and J 3 bases short, with 11 bases between. The CDR3 is made up of 13 amino acids. The germline V gene has CDR1 LNHNV and CDR2 YYDKDF (reference sequence). CDR3 in amino acids: CATGRGVNQPQHF. CDR3 in DNA: TGTGCCACCGGGCGGGGGGTCAATCAGCCCCAGCATTTT.

V is TRBV29-1 and J is TRBJ2-5, with D perhaps TRBD2 (5 bases). Germline values: CDR1 SQVTM, CDR2 ANQGSEA. The CDR3 is 12 amino acids. V was clipped by 4 bases and J by 4 bases, with 10 bases between them. CDR3 nucleotides: TGCAGCGTTGCCTATGGAGGAGAGACCCAGTACTTC. Its protein is CSVAYGGETQYF. Full variable domain (rest looked up from reference TRBV29-1 and TRBJ2-5): SAVISQKPSRDICQRGTSLTIQCQVDSQVTMMFWYRQQPGQSLTLIATANQGSEATYESGFVIDKFPISRPNLTFSTLTVSNMSPEDSSIYLCSVAYGGETQYFGPGTRLLVL.

The chain recombines TRBV4-3 with TRBJ2-2, with D possibly matching TRBD2 (6 bases). Germline V lookup: CDR1 LGHNA, CDR2 YSLEER. This CDR3 comprises 15 residues. V was clipped by 0 bases and J by 10 bases, with 15 bases between them. This CDR3 reads CASSQERWGVTELFF. The CDR3 DNA is TGCGCCAGCAGCCAAGAACGGTGGGGGGTGACGGAGCTGTTTTTT.

The CDR3 coding sequence is TGTGCCAGCAGCCAAGATCTGGGGGCGGAGACCCAGTACTTC. This encodes CASSQDLGAETQYF. The chain links TRBV4-2 to TRBJ2-5; the D gene is possibly TRBD1 (6 bases). V was clipped by 0 bases and J by 5 bases, with 10 bases between them. The CDR3 runs to 14 residues. Germline loops: CDR1 LGHNA, CDR2 YNFKEQ.

This clone showed up just a few times. This chain connects TRBV15 to TRBJ2-3; 11 bases are a match to TRBD2. Germline V gene lookup returns CDR1 LNHNV and CDR2 YYDKDF (reference sequence). This CDR3 contains 17 residues. The J segment lost 4 bases and the V segment lost 3 bases, leaving 9 bases of the junction unmatched. This CDR3 is CATSRMGLAGGADTQYF. Here the CDR3 DNA reads TGTGCCACCAGCAGGATGGGTCTAGCGGGGGGAGCAGATACGCAGTATTTT.

V usage is TRBV19 and J usage is TRBJ2-7, with unresolved D. The ends were cut back, 6 bases at V and 0 bases at J, with 9 bases in the middle. The CDR3 has 13 residues. CDR1 is LNHDA, CDR2 SQIVND, per germline (reference sequence). The CDR3 nucleotides are TGTGCCAGTAGGTTTCGGGCCTCCTACGAGCAGTACTTC. Translating it yields CASRFRASYEQYF.

CDR3 in amino acids: CASSPRDYSPLHF. CDR3 sequence (DNA): TGTGCCAGCAGCCCTCGGGACTATTCACCCCTCCACTTT. V and J are TRBV7-2 and TRBJ1-6, with D possibly TRBD1 on 5 matching bases. V was shortened by 5 bases and J by 8 bases, with 10 bases between the two germline ends. This CDR3 comprises 13 residues. The germline V gene encodes CDR1 SGHTA and CDR2 FQGNSA.

The gene calls are TRBV7-3 and TRBJ1-1; the D gene is possibly TRBD1 (6 bases). V shed 5 bases and J shed 7 bases, with 17 bases lying between them. The length of the CDR3 is 14 residues. Germline CDR1 SGHTA, CDR2 FQGTGA. CDR3 coding DNA: TGTGCCAGCAGCGTCCCAGGGGCGCGAGGTGAAGCTTTCTTT. This codes for CASSVPGARGEAFF. Variable domain in full (rest from reference TRBV7-3 and TRBJ1-1): GAGVSQTPSNKVTEKGKYVELRCDPISGHTALYWYRQSLGQGPEFLIYFQGTGAADDSGLPNDRFFAVRPEGSVSTLKIQRTERGDSAVYLCASSVPGARGEAFFGQGTRLTVV.

The chain couples TRBV18 to TRBJ2-6; the match to TRBD1 covers 9 bases. The CDR3 covers 20 residues. The trim removed 2 bases at V and 2 bases at J, leaving 13 bases unmatched. CDR1 and CDR2 from the germline V gene are KGHSH and LQKENI. CDR3 amino acids: CASSPIPRTGGAPGANVLTF. Here the CDR3 DNA reads TGTGCCAGCTCACCAATTCCCCGTACAGGGGGCGCGCCTGGGGCCAACGTCCTGACTTTC. Together with reference TRBV18 and TRBJ2-6, the CDR3 gives the full variable domain: NAGVMQNPRHLVRRRGQEARLRCSPMKGHSHVYWYRQLPEEGLKFMVYLQKENIIDESGMPKERFSAEFPKEGPSILRIQQVVRGDSAAYFCASSPIPRTGGAPGANVLTFGAGSRLTVL.

The chain links TRBV19 to TRBJ2-1; 8 bases are a match to TRBD1. J gave up 3 bases and V 6 bases, and 4 bases lay outside the gene matches. CDR1 is LNHDA, CDR2 SQIVND, per germline (reference sequence). CDR3 length: 14 amino acids. CDR3 nucleotides: TGTGCCAGTAGAGAAGGGACAGGCTACAATGAGCAGTTCTTC. Translation gives CASREGTGYNEQFF.